This T cell receptor (beta chain) was captured in a study of control samples from healthy donors and cancer patients. V shed 8 bases, J shed 4 bases, and the junction held 2 bases outside the gene matches. The CDR3 totals 14 residues. Germline V gene lookup returns CDR1 MNHEY and CDR2 SMNVEV (reference sequence). Remarks on this clone: The identical CDR3 is also encoded by other nucleotide sequences in the sample.

Repertoires were generated with immunoSEQ multiplex PCR, while TCRdb's copy carries only in-frame clones and drops some. This table holds 160,000 or so clones, around 90% found once. This TCR was sampled from a woman in her twenties or thirties in good health. Sequencing was carried out using blood. The chain uses TRBV27 and TRBJ2-2; 12 nucleotides match TRBD2. The CDR3 nucleotides read TGTGCCAGCTCGGGACTAGCGGGCACCGGGGAGCTGTTTTTT. Amino acid sequence: CASSGLAGTGELFF.